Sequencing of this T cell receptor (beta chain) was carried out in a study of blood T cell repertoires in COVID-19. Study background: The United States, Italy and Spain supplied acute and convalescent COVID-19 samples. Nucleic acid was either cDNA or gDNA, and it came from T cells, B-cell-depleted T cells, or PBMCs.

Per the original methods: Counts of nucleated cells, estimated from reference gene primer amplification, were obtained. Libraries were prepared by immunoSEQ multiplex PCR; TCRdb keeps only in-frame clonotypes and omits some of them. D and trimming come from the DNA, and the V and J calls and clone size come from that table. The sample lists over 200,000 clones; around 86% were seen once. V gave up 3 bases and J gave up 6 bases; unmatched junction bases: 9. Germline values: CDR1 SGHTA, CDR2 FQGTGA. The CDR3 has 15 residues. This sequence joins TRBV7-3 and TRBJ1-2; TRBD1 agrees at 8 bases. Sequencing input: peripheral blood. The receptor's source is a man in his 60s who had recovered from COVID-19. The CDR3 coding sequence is TGTGCCAGCAGCTTTGCAGGGGGCGTTAAAAATGGCTACACCTTC. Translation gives CASSFAGGVKNGYTF. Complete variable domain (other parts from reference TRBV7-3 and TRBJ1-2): GAGVSQTPSNKVTEKGKYVELRCDPISGHTALYWYRQSLGQGPEFLIYFQGTGAADDSGLPNDRFFAVRPEGSVSTLKIQRTERGDSAVYLCASSFAGGVKNGYTFGSGTRLTVV.